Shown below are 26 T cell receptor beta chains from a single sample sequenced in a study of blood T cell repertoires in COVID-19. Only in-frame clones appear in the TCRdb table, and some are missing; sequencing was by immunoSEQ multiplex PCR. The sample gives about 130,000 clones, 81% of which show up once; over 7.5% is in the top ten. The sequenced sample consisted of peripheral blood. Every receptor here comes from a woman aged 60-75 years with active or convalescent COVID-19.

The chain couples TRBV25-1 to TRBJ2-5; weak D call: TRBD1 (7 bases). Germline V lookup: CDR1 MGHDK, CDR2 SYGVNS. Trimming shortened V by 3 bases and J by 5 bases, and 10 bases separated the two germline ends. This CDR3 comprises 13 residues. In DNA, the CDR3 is TGTGCCAGCAGTGACAGGGGGAGGGAGACCCAGTACTTC. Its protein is CASSDRGRETQYF.

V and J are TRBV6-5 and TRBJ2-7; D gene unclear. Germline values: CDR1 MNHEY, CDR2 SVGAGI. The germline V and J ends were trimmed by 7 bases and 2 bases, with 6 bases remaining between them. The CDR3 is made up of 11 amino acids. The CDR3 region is CASMGTYEQYV. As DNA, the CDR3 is TGTGCCAGCATGGGCACCTACGAGCAGTACGTC.

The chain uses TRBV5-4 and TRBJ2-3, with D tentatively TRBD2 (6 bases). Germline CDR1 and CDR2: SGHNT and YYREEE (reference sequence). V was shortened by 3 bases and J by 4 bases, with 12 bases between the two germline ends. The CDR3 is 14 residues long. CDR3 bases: TGTGCCAGCAGCTCCCGACTAGTGGCAGATACGCAGTATTTT. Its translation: CASSSRLVADTQYF.

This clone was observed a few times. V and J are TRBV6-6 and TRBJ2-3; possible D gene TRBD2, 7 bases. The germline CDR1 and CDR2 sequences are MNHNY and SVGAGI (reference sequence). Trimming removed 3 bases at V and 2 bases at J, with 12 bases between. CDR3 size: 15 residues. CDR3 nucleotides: TGTGCCAGCAGTTATTCGGGGGGCACCACAGATACGCAGTATTTT. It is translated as CASSYSGGTTDTQYF.

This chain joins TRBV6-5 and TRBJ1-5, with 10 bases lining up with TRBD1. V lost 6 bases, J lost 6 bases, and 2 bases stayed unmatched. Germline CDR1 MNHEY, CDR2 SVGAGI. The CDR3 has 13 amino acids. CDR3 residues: CASRGQGTQPQHF. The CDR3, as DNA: TGTGCCAGCAGGGGACAGGGGACTCAGCCCCAGCATTTT.

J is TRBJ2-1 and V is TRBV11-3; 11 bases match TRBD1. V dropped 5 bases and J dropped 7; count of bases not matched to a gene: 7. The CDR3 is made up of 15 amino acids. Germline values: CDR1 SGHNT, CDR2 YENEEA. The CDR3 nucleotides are TGTGCCAGCAGCACCGAGGACAGGGGGCGGAATGAGCAGTTCTTC. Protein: CASSTEDRGRNEQFF.

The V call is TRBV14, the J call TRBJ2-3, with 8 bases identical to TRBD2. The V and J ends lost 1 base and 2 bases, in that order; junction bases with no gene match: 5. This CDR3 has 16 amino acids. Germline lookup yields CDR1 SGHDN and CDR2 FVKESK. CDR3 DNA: TGTGCCAGCAGCCAAGGACTAGCGCCTAACACAGATACGCAGTATTTT. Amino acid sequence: CASSQGLAPNTDTQYF.

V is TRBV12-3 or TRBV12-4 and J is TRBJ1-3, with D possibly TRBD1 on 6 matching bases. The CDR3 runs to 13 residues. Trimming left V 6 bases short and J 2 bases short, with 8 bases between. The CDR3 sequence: CASRTGTGNTIYF. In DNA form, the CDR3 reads TGTGCCAGCAGAACAGGGACTGGAAACACCATATATTTT.

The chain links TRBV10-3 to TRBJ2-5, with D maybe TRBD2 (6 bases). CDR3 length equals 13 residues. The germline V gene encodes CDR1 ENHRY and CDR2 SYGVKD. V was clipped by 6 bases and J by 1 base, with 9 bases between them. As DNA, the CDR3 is TGTGCCATCAGAAGGGACTTCCAAGAGACCCAGTACTTC. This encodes CAIRRDFQETQYF.

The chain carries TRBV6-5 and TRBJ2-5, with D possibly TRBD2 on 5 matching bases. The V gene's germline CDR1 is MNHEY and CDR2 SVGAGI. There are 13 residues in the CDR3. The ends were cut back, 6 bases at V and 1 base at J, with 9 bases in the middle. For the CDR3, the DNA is TGTGCCAGCAGCTACACTAGCCAAGAGACCCAGTACTTC. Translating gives CASSYTSQETQYF.

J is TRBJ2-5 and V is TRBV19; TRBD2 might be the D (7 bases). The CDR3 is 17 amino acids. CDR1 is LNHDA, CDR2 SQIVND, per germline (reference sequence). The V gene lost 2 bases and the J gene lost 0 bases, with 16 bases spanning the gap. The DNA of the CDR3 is TGTGCCAGTAGTATACGGGTGGGGGGGCAATACCAAGAGACCCAGTACTTC. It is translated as CASSIRVGGQYQETQYF.

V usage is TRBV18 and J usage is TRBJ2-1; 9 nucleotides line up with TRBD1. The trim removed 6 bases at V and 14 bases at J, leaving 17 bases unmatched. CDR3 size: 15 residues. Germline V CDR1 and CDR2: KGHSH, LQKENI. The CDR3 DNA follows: TGTGCCAGCTCCCAAGGACAGGGGACTATCCCGGGGGAGTTCTTC. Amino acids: CASSQGQGTIPGEFF.

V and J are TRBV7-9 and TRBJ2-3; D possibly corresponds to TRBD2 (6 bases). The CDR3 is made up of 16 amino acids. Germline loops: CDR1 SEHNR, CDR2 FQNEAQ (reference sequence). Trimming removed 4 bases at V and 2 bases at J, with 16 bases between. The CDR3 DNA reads TGTGCCAGCAGCTGGACCCCGGGGCGGGACACAGATACGCAGTATTTT. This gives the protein CASSWTPGRDTDTQYF. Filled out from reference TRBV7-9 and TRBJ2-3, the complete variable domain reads DTGVSQNPRHKITKRGQNVTFRCDPISEHNRLYWYRQTLGQGPEFLTYFQNEAQLEKSRLLSDRFSAERPKGSFSTLEIQRTEQGDSAMYLCASSWTPGRDTDTQYFGPGTRLTVL.

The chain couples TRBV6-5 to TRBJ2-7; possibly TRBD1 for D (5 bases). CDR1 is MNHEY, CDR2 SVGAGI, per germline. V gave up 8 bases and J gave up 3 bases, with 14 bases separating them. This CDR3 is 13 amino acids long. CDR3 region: CASRAGQGYEQYV. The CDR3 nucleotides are TGTGCCAGCCGCGCAGGGCAGGGCTACGAGCAGTACGTC.

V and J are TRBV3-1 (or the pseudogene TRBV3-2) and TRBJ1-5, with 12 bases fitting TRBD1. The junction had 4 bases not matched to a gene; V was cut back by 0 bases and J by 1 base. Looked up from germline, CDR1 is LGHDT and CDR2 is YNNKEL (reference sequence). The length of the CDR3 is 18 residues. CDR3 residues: CASSQDGTGGASNQPQHF. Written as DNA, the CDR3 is TGTGCCAGCAGCCAAGACGGGACAGGGGGCGCAAGCAATCAGCCCCAGCATTTT.

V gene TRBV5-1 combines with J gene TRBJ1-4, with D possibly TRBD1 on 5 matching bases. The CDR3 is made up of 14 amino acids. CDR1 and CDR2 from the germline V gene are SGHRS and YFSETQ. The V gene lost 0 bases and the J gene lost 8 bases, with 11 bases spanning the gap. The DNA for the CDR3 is TGCGCCAGCAGCTTGGCCGGGGGGAACGAAAAACTGTTTTTT. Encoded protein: CASSLAGGNEKLFF.

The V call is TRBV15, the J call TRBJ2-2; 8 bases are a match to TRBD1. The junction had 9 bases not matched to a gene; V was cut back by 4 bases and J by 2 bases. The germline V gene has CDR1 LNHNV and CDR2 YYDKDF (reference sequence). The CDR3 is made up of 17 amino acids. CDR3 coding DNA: TGTGCCACCAGCACCCCGGGACAGGAGACCAACACCGGGGAGCTGTTTTTT. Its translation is CATSTPGQETNTGELFF.

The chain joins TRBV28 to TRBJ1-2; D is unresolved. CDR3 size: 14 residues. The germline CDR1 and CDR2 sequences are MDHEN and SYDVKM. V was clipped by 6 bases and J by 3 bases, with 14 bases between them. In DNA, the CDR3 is TGTGCCAGCAGCAGACGCTATGGGCACTATGGCTACACCTTC. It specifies CASSRRYGHYGYTF.

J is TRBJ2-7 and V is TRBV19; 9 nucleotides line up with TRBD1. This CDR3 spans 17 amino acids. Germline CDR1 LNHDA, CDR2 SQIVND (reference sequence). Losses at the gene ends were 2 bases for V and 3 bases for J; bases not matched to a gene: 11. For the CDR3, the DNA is TGTGCCAGTAGTATACTTTTTTCGGGACAGGGTAGCTACGAGCAGTACTTC. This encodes CASSILFSGQGSYEQYF.

The CDR3 here is CASGASQETQYF. The CDR3 DNA reads TGTGCCAGCGGAGCTAGCCAAGAGACCCAGTACTTC. The V call is TRBV27, the J call TRBJ2-5; D remains unclear. This CDR3 has 12 amino acids. Between the trimmed V and J ends, which lost 8 bases and 1 base, there was a span of 8 bases. CDR1 is MNHEY, CDR2 SMNVEV, per germline (reference sequence).

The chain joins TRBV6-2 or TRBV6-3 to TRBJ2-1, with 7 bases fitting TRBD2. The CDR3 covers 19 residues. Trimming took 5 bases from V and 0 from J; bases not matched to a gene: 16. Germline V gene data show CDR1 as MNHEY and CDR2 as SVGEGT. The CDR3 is CASSPIGGGLIRSYNEQFF. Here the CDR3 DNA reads TGTGCCAGCAGTCCCATTGGCGGGGGTCTCATCCGCTCCTACAATGAGCAGTTCTTC.

The CDR3 is CASSQTGAQPQHF. The DNA for the CDR3 is TGTGCCAGCAGCCAGACAGGGGCCCAGCCCCAGCATTTT. V is TRBV7-9 and J is TRBJ1-5, with 8 bases that match TRBD1. The ends lost 5 bases at V and 7 bases at J; junction bases unmatched: 4. The germline V gene encodes CDR1 SEHNR and CDR2 FQNEAQ (reference sequence). This CDR3 region has 13 residues.

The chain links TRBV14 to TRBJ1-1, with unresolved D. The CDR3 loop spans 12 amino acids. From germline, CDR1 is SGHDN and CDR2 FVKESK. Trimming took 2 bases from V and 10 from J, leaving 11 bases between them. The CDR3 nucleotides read TGTGCCAGCAGCCAAACGGGGTTGTTAGCTTTCTTT. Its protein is CASSQTGLLAFF.

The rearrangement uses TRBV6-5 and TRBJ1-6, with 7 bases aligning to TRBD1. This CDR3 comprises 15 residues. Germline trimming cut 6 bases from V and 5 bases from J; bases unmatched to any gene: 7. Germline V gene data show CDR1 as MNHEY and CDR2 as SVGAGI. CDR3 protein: CASSRRDSNNSPLHF. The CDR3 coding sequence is TGTGCCAGCAGCCGACGGGACAGCAATAATTCACCCCTCCACTTT.

The CDR3 DNA reads TGTGCCAGCAGTCAGGGACAGGGGGCTTGGGAGCAGTACTTC. Translating gives CASSQGQGAWEQYF. The chain joins TRBV7-9 to TRBJ2-7; 12 bases map to TRBD1. The V and J ends lost 6 bases and 7 bases, in that order; junction bases with no gene match: 7. Germline lookup yields CDR1 SEHNR and CDR2 FQNEAQ (reference sequence). The CDR3 has 14 amino acids.

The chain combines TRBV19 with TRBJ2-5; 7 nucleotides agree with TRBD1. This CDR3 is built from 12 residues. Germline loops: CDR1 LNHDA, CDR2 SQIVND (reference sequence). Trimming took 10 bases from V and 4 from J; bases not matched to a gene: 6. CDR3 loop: CATQAGGETQYF. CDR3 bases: TGTGCCACTCAGGCAGGGGGAGAGACCCAGTACTTC.